The 3 T cell receptor beta chains below were found in one sample sequenced in a study of beta chain features in type 1 diabetes. These receptors are not linked to any known antigen. Study conclusions and caveats: Moderate but significant shortening of TCRB CDR3s was recorded in all four CD4+ subsets from Type 1 diabetes patients.

Investigators reverse transcribed all isolated RNA, so they sequenced expressed TCRB transcripts. Repertoires were generated with immunoSEQ multiplex PCR, while TCRdb's copy carries only in-frame clones and drops some. The sample includes 50,000 to 70,000 clones, under 60% of them seen just once. The specimen sequenced was Tregs from blood. The receptors originated from a woman in her thirties or forties with type 1 diabetes.

The rearrangement uses TRBV7-6 and TRBJ1-6; D unclear. CDR3 size: 12 residues. V lost 5 bases and J 13 bases, leaving 12 bases between the germline ends. CDR1 and CDR2 (germline): SGHVS, FNYEAQ. The CDR3 bases are TGTGCCAGCAGCCCAGGCCCGGGGCCCCTCCACTTT. This codes for CASSPGPGPLHF.

The chain has TRBV28 and TRBJ1-1; D is perhaps TRBD1 (5 bases). Germline V lookup: CDR1 MDHEN, CDR2 SYDVKM. The CDR3 spans 14 residues. Trimming left V 7 bases short and J 5 bases short, with 17 bases between. The CDR3 nucleotides read TGTGCCAGCACCGGGGGACCCTATCGAACTGAAGCTTTCTTT. Translation: CASTGGPYRTEAFF.

V and J are TRBV5-1 and TRBJ2-7; no clear D gene. CDR1 SGHRS and CDR2 YFSETQ come from the germline V gene. This CDR3 region has 14 residues. V lost 0 bases and J 1 base, leaving 8 bases between the germline ends. CDR3 nucleotide sequence: TGCGCCAGCAGCTTGGCGCGGAATTCCTACGAGCAGTACTTC. Translated: CASSLARNSYEQYF.